The source of this TCR beta chain is a study of read filtering for tumor transcriptome and immune sequencing. Study results and caveats: This fraction held mixed bone marrow immune cells after CD138-negative sorting.

As concerns this clonotype: The antigen is undetermined. At one boundary the junction diverges from the germline segment, which might be a read error.

This library used roughly 430 ng RNA and molecular barcoded adaptors spanning alpha/delta and beta/gamma chains. TCRdb called the reads again in MiXCR, with one record for every CDR3 protein. The sample shows tens of thousands of distinct CDR3 sequences, around 14% of them seen only once. The receptor comes from a donor at least 40 years old with multiple myeloma. Sequenced input: a population of CD138-negative cells sorted from bone marrow.

CDR3 residues: CASSEKKAGRFNYVYTF. CDR3 coding DNA: TGTGCCAGCAGTGAAAAAAAGGCAGGGAGATTTAACTATGTCTACACCTTC. The chain links TRBV6-1 to TRBJ1-2; D is possibly TRBD1 (5 bases). Germline CDR1 is MNHNS and CDR2 is SASEGT. The CDR3 covers 17 residues.